The 11 T cell receptor beta chains below all came from one sample that was sequenced in a study of blood T cell repertoires in COVID-19. Using immunoSEQ multiplex PCR, the repertoire was profiled, and TCRdb retains in-frame clones only, with some absent. This repertoire shows over 200,000 clones, around nine tenths found once; its top ten account for about 5%. The sample taken for sequencing was peripheral blood. The receptors originated from a woman aged 40-49 years with acute or convalescent COVID-19.

The chain recombines TRBV18 with TRBJ1-1; 7 nucleotides align to TRBD1. The V gene's germline CDR1 is KGHSH and CDR2 LQKENI. V lost 5 bases, J lost 1 base, and 4 bases stayed unmatched. The CDR3 sequence is 14 residues long. The CDR3 bases are TGTGCCAGCTCATCCACAGGGGCGAACACTGAAGCTTTCTTT. It encodes CASSSTGANTEAFF.

The chain is built from TRBV6-5 and TRBJ1-5, with 8 bases aligning to TRBD1. This CDR3 region has 15 residues. V was pared by 2 bases and J by 6 bases, with 6 bases of the junction left unmatched. CDR1 and CDR2 from the germline V gene are MNHEY and SVGAGI. CDR3 nucleotide sequence: TGTGCCAGCAGTTACGTCCAGGGGGCACGTCAGCCCCAGCATTTT. Translation gives CASSYVQGARQPQHF.

The chain uses TRBV29-1 and TRBJ2-1, with TRBD2 identical over 9 bases. The CDR3 is 16 residues long. Trimming cost V 4 bases and J 4 bases; bases outside gene matches: 11. Germline V gives CDR1 SQVTM, CDR2 ANQGSEA. CDR3 sequence (DNA): TGCAGCGTTGTTGTTAGCGGGGGACAAGGTTACAATGAGCAGTTCTTC. Encoded protein: CSVVVSGGQGYNEQFF.

The V call is TRBV5-1, the J call TRBJ1-2; no definite D call. The germline V gene encodes CDR1 SGHRS and CDR2 YFSETQ. This CDR3 region has 14 residues. V was cut by 3 bases and J by 8 bases, with 17 bases left in between. The CDR3, as DNA: TGCGCCAGCAGCTATAGCGGGGAATCGAGCGGCTACACCTTC. Amino acid sequence: CASSYSGESSGYTF.

The rearrangement uses TRBV2 and TRBJ2-6; D remains unclear. V gave up 6 bases and J gave up 0 bases, with 9 bases separating them. Per the germline V gene, CDR1 is SNHLY and CDR2 is FYNNEI. This CDR3 is built from 15 residues. The CDR3, as DNA: TGTGCCAGCAGGACCTGGAGCTCTGGGGCCAACGTCCTGACTTTC. This translates into CASRTWSSGANVLTF.

The rearrangement uses TRBV5-4 and TRBJ1-2; TRBD1 is a possible D gene (5 bases). The CDR3 totals 14 residues. From germline, CDR1 is SGHNT and CDR2 YYREEE (reference sequence). V lost 3 bases, J lost 3 bases, and 12 bases lay in between. DNA for the CDR3: TGTGCCAGCAGCTCCGAACGACAGTACTATGGCTACACCTTC. The encoded protein is CASSSERQYYGYTF.

The chain employs TRBV5-1 and TRBJ1-1; 10 bases map to TRBD1. Germline loops: CDR1 SGHRS, CDR2 YFSETQ. V lost 3 bases to trimming and J lost 4 bases; unmatched junction nucleotides: 3. CDR3 length equals 14 residues. Written as DNA, the CDR3 is TGCGCCAGCAGCTGGACAGGGGGAGGCACTGAAGCTTTCTTT. Protein sequence: CASSWTGGGTEAFF.

The chain links TRBV11-2 to TRBJ2-5; D is possibly TRBD2 (6 bases). The CDR3 runs 15 residues. The germline CDR1 and CDR2 sequences are SGHAT and FQNNGV. Deletions cut 8 bases from V and 3 bases from J, with 19 bases between. CDR3 loop: CASSRAGFNEETQYF. DNA of the CDR3: TGTGCCAGCTCGAGGGCGGGGTTCAATGAAGAGACCCAGTACTTC.

The J gene is TRBJ1-2, the V gene TRBV12-3 or TRBV12-4; D might be TRBD1 (5 bases). V was trimmed by 3 bases and J by 5 bases, leaving 10 bases between them. The CDR3 totals 13 residues. CDR3 amino acids: CASSFGALYGYTF. The CDR3 DNA is TGTGCCAGCAGTTTTGGGGCTCTGTATGGCTACACCTTC.

The chain combines TRBV18 with TRBJ2-5; 8 bases fit TRBD1. V dropped 6 bases and J dropped 2; count of bases not matched to a gene: 8. This CDR3 contains 15 residues. CDR1 and CDR2 from the germline V gene are KGHSH and LQKENI. CDR3 in amino acids: CASSRSRGPQETQYF. The CDR3 region has the DNA TGTGCCAGCTCGCGGAGCAGGGGGCCACAAGAGACCCAGTACTTC.

The chain is built from TRBV28 and TRBJ1-2, with D hard to call. Germline lookup yields CDR1 MDHEN and CDR2 SYDVKM. Deletions cut 6 bases from V and 9 bases from J, with 14 bases between. The CDR3 extends over 12 amino acids. In nucleotides, the CDR3 is TGTGCCAGCAGGTTACGAGAGGGTAGCTACACCTTC. It is translated as CASRLREGSYTF.